Sequencing of this T cell receptor beta chain was carried out in a study of T cell responses to AZD1222 COVID-19 vaccine. Clones were sequenced by immunoSEQ multiplex PCR, and TCRdb holds only the in-frame ones, with some missing. The table lists 130,000 or so clones, 85% to 90% of them singletons, with approximately 2.9% in the top ten. In the case of this clone: The antigen is not known.

The V and J ends lost 0 bases and 7 bases respectively, with 10 bases between them. The CDR3 has 14 residues. Germline loops: CDR1 SGHNT, CDR2 YYREEE (reference sequence). General observations from the study: There were vaccine-associated CD4 TCRs across spike, dominant at 160-218 and 743-854.

This receptor was identified in an adult who received the AZD1222 COVID-19 vaccine. The material sequenced was peripheral blood, taken 28 days after the second AZD1222 dose. The V and J genes are TRBV5-4 and TRBJ1-4; maybe TRBD1 (5 bases). The CDR3 protein is CASSLERGSEKLFF. CDR3 nucleotide sequence: TGTGCCAGCAGCTTGGAAAGGGGAAGTGAAAAACTGTTTTTT.